This entry concerns a single TCR beta chain. The antigen remains unidentified. Primers for the PCR totalled 60 Vbeta and 13 Jbeta. Study processing details: Later analysis identified tens of millions of unique TCR beta chains, approximately 11 million shared. Measured with immunoSEQ multiplex PCR; TCRdb has only the in-frame clones, and not every one. The DNA was the basis for D and trimming; V, J and clone size are from that table. The sample carries some 130,000 clones, 75% to 85% recorded once. This specimen comes from a study of cytomegalovirus exposure and HLA in healthy donors. The study's findings and limits: Diagnosis of cytomegalovirus status made by the classifier reportedly showed high specificity and sensitivity.

Sequencing was performed on PBMCs. The receptor's source is a man in his forties in good health and CMV-seronegative.

CDR3 loop: CASSSGPGGEKLFF. CDR3 nucleotide sequence: TGTGCCAGCAGCTCAGGTCCGGGGGGGGAAAAACTGTTTTTT. The chain employs TRBV7-9 and TRBJ1-4, with D tentatively TRBD1 (5 bases). V lost 4 bases and J 8 bases, leaving 14 bases between the germline ends. Germline V gives CDR1 SEHNR, CDR2 FQNEAQ (reference sequence). The CDR3 totals 14 residues.